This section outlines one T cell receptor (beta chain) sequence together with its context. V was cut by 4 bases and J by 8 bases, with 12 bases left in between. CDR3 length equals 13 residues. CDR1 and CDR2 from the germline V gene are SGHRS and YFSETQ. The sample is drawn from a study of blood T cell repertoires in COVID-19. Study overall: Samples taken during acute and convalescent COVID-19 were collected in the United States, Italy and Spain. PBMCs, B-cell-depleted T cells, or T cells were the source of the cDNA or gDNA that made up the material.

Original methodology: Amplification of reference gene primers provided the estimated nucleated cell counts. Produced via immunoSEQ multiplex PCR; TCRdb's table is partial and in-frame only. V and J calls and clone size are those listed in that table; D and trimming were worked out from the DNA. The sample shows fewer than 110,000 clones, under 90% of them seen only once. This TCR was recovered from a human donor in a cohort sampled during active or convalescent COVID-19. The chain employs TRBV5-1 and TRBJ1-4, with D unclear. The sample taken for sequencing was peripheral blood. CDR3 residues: CASSVQRAEKLFF. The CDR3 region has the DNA TGCGCCAGCAGCGTCCAGAGGGCCGAAAAACTGTTTTTT.